A selection of T cell receptor beta chains follows, all from one sample in a study of blood T cell repertoires in COVID-19. Assay: immunoSEQ multiplex PCR; the TCRdb copy retains only in-frame clones and omits some. The profile shows some 220,000 clones, 80% of them singletons. The sequenced sample consisted of peripheral blood. These receptors all come from a human donor in a cohort sampled during active COVID-19. Each CDR3 is given with its conserved first and last residue. A D gene is named only where the DNA matches it firmly. Size tells how often a clone was seen (once, few, many) or the class of an expanded clone, and some rows leave it out.

d_gene,v_gene,abundance,j_gene,CDR3aa,CDR3nt
.,TRBV4-2,.,TRBJ2-7,CASSQNSNYEQYF,TGTGCCAGCAGCCAAAATAGTAATTACGAGCAGTACTTC
TRBD1,TRBV6-6,many,TRBJ1-1,CASRRKGGLNTEAFF,TGTGCCAGCAGAAGAAAAGGGGGCCTGAACACTGAAGCTTTCTTT
TRBD2,TRBV6-6,.,TRBJ2-5,CASSPWGTSGILETQYF,TGTGCCAGCAGTCCTTGGGGGACTAGCGGGATACTGGAGACCCAGTACTTC
.,TRBV6-2/TRBV6-3,.,TRBJ2-7,CASSYLAFSRGEQYF,TGTGCCAGCAGTTACTTAGCGTTCAGTCGGGGCGAGCAGTACTTC
.,TRBV5-1,.,TRBJ1-2,CASSLGEEDGYTF,TGCGCCAGCAGCTTGGGGGAGGAGGATGGCTACACCTTC
TRBD2,TRBV9,.,TRBJ2-3,CASSPLSGGVADTQYF,TGTGCCAGCAGCCCACTATCGGGGGGAGTAGCAGATACGCAGTATTTT
TRBD1,TRBV27,.,TRBJ1-2,CASSPSTGESNYGYTF,TGTGCCAGCAGTCCATCGACAGGGGAGAGTAACTATGGCTACACCTTC
.,TRBV5-1,.,TRBJ1-1,CASSLNTDTGRAFF,TGCGCCAGCAGCTTGAACACCGATACAGGGAGAGCTTTCTTT
.,TRBV27,once,TRBJ1-5,CASSLSGPYSNQPQHF,TGTGCCAGCAGTTTAAGTGGGCCGTATAGCAATCAGCCCCAGCATTTT
TRBD1,TRBV7-9,.,TRBJ2-7,CASSSQGDYEQYF,TGTGCCAGCAGCTCACAGGGGGACTACGAGCAGTACTTC
.,TRBV29-1,.,TRBJ1-1,CSVFSGVSTEAFF,TGCAGCGTTTTCTCAGGGGTGAGCACTGAAGCTTTCTTT
TRBD1,TRBV7-2,.,TRBJ2-2,CASRLQGAGELFF,TGTGCCAGCAGGCTACAGGGGGCCGGGGAGCTGTTTTTT
.,TRBV7-7,.,TRBJ2-1,CASSLGLAGNNEQFF,TGTGCTAGCAGCTTAGGTCTAGCTGGCAACAATGAGCAGTTCTTC
.,TRBV5-5,.,TRBJ1-5,CASSYQGPNQPQHF,TGTGCCAGCAGCTACCAGGGCCCCAATCAGCCCCAGCATTTT
.,TRBV19,.,TRBJ2-1,CASRRPGLPRGEQFF,TGTGCCAGTAGGCGGCCGGGACTCCCAAGGGGTGAGCAGTTCTTC
TRBD1,TRBV28,.,TRBJ1-1,CASSLPGTGVKAFF,TGTGCCAGCAGTCTACCCGGGACAGGAGTGAAAGCTTTCTTT
TRBD1,TRBV11-2,.,TRBJ2-7,CASSLPGTGYEQYF,TGTGCCAGCAGCTTACCCGGGACAGGGTACGAGCAGTACTTC
.,TRBV28,.,TRBJ1-5,CASSLAGDQPQHF,TGTGCCAGCAGTTTAGCAGGGGATCAGCCCCAGCATTTT
TRBD2,TRBV10-3,.,TRBJ2-1,CAISGTSGGAGEQFF,TGTGCCATCAGTGGGACTAGCGGGGGGGCGGGTGAGCAGTTCTTC
.,TRBV24-1,.,TRBJ1-3,CATSDTASAGNTIYF,TGTGCCACCAGTGATACAGCATCCGCTGGAAACACCATATATTTT
.,TRBV13,.,TRBJ2-7,CASSLRVQRGGEQYF,TGTGCCAGCAGCCTCCGGGTCCAAAGGGGTGGCGAGCAGTACTTC
.,TRBV5-1,.,TRBJ1-4,CASSLSGPTTNEKLFF,TGCGCCAGCAGTCTCTCTGGCCCCACAACTAATGAAAAACTGTTTTTT
.,TRBV13,.,TRBJ1-4,CASSFDRVNEKLFF,TGTGCCAGCAGCTTTGACAGAGTTAATGAAAAACTGTTTTTT
.,TRBV20-1,.,TRBJ2-7,CSASPRAGEYEQYF,TGCAGTGCTAGTCCAAGAGCAGGGGAGTACGAGCAGTACTTC
TRBD1,TRBV19,.,TRBJ1-5,CASSKTLTGGSQPQHF,TGTGCCAGTAGTAAGACCCTCACAGGGGGAAGTCAGCCCCAGCATTTT
TRBD1,TRBV28,.,TRBJ1-2,CASSLNRDSYGYTF,TGTGCCAGCAGTTTAAATAGGGACAGCTATGGCTACACCTTC
.,TRBV28,.,TRBJ1-5,CASSLGQGDQPQHF,TGTGCCAGCAGCCTGGGGCAGGGCGATCAGCCCCAGCATTTT
.,TRBV5-5,many,TRBJ1-3,CASRAGSGNTIYF,TGTGCCAGCAGAGCAGGGTCTGGAAACACCATATATTTT
.,TRBV5-4,.,TRBJ2-3,CASSPRGVDTQYF,TGTGCCAGCAGCCCCAGGGGAGTGGATACGCAGTATTTT
.,TRBV2,.,TRBJ1-2,CASVAALGRESLYGYTF,TGTGCCAGCGTTGCCGCTCTCGGGAGGGAGTCCCTCTATGGCTACACCTTC
TRBD2,TRBV7-7,.,TRBJ2-1,CASSLAAGAGNEQFF,TGTGCTAGCAGCTTAGCAGCGGGAGCAGGAAATGAGCAGTTCTTC